This entry describes one T cell receptor beta chain. Its specificity is unknown. V lost 5 bases to trimming and J lost 7 bases, with 23 bases between them. This CDR3 spans 16 amino acids. Looked up from germline, CDR1 is LNHDA and CDR2 is SQIVND (reference sequence). The data derive from a study of a mutant IDH1 vaccine in newly diagnosed glioma. TCRdb's copy holds only in-frame clones and misses some; the assay was immunoSEQ multiplex PCR. The sample has over 50,000 clones, about 80% seen once. Time point defined: week 23, last vaccination. Topical imiquimod was applied with each vaccine dose, which held 300 ug of mutant IDH1 20-mer peptide. Newly diagnosed WHO grade 3 or 4 IDH1-mutant, ATRX-lost astrocytomas were identified in the donors.

This chain connects TRBV19 to TRBJ1-2; D might be TRBD1 (5 bases). The sequence was collected from a man younger than 35 with glioma. This specimen was PBMCs, taken from a glioma patient whose treatment included an IDH1 peptide vaccine. Written as DNA, the CDR3 is TGTGCCAGTAGTGTAAGACCGGGCCCCACCGGGACTGGCTACACCTTC. This codes for CASSVRPGPTGTGYTF.